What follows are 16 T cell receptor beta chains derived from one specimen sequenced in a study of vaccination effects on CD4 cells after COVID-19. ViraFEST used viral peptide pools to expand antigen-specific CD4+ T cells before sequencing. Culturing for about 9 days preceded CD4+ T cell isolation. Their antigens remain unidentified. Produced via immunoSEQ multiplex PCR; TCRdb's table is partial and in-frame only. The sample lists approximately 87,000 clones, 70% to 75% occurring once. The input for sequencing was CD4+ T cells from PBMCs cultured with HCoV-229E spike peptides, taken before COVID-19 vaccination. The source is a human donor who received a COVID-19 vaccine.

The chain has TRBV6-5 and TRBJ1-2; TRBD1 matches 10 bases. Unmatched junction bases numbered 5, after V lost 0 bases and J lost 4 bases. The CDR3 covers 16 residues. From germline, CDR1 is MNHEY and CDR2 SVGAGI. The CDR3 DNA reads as TGTGCCAGCAGTTACTCGAGGACAGGGGGTGGCTATGGCTACACCTTC. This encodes CASSYSRTGGGYGYTF.

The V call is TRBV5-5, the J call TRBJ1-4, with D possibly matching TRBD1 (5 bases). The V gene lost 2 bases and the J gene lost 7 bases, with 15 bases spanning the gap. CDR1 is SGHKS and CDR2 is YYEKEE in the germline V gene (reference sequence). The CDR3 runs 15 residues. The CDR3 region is CASSFEYGTFEKLFF. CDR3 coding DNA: TGTGCCAGCAGCTTCGAGTATGGGACGTTTGAAAAACTGTTTTTT.

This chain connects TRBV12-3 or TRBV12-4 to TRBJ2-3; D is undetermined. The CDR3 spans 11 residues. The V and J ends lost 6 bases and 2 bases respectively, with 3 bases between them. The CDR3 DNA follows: TGTGCCAGCAGCAACACAGATACGCAGTATTTT. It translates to CASSNTDTQYF.

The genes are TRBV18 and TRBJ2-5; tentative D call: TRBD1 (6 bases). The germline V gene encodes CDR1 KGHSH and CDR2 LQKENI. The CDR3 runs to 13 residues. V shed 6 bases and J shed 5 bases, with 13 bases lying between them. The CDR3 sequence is CASSPGVWETQYF. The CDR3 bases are TGTGCCAGCTCGCCAGGGGTCTGGGAGACCCAGTACTTC.

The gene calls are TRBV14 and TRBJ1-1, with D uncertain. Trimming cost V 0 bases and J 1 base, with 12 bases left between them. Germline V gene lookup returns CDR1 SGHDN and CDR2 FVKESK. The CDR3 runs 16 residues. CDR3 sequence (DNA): TGTGCCAGCAGCCAAGAACCGGTCCTTAGGAACACTGAAGCTTTCTTT. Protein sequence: CASSQEPVLRNTEAFF.

This CDR3 reads CASSQDMEVGATEAFF. The CDR3 region has the DNA TGCGCCAGCAGCCAAGATATGGAGGTAGGGGCCACTGAAGCTTTCTTT. V gene TRBV4-3 combines with J gene TRBJ1-1, with D perhaps matching TRBD1 (5 bases). The V and J ends lost 0 bases and 4 bases respectively, with 15 bases between them. CDR1 and CDR2 (germline): LGHNA, YSLEER. This CDR3 has 16 amino acids.

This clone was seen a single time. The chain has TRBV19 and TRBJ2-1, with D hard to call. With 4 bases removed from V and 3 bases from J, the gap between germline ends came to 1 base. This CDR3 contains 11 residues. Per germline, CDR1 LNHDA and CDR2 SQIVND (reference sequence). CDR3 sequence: CASSNYNEQFF. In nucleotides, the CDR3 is TGTGCCAGTAGTAACTACAATGAGCAGTTCTTC.

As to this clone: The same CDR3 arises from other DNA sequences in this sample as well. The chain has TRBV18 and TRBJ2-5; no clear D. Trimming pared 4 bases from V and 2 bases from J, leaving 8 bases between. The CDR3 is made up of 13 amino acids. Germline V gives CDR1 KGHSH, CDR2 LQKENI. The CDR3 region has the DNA TGTGCCAGCTCACTAGGGCAGCAAGAGACCCAGTACTTC. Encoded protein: CASSLGQQETQYF.

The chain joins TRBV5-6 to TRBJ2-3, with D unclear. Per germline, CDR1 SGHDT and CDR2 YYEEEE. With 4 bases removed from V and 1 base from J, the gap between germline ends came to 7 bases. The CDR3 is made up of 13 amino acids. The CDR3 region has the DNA TGTGCCAGCAGCGGCCGGCGCACAGATACGCAGTATTTT. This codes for CASSGRRTDTQYF.

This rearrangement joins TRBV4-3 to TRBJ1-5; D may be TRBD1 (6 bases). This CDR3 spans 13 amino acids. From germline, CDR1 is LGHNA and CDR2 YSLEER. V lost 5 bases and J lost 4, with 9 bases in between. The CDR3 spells CASSRGVNQPQHF. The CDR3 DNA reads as TGCGCCAGCAGCAGGGGGGTGAATCAGCCCCAGCATTTT.

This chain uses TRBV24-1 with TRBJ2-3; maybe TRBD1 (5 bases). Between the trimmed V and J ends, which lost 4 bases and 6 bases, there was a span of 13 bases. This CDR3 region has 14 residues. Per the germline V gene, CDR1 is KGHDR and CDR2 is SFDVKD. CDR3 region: CATSDAGLRDTQYF. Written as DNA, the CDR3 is TGTGCCACCAGTGACGCAGGGCTGAGGGATACGCAGTATTTT.

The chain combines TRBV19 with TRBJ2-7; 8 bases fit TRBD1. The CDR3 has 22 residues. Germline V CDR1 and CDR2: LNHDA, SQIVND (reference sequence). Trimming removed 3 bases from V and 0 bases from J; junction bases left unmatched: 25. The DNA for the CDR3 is TGTGCCAGTAGTATGCCTCCATCAACCGGGACAGGTCGTCCGATCCCCTCCTACGAGCAGTACGTC. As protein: CASSMPPSTGTGRPIPSYEQYV.

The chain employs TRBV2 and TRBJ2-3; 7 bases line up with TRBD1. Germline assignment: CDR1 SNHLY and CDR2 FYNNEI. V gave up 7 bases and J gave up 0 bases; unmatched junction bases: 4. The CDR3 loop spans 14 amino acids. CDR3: CASNRGHSTDTQYF. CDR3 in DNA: TGTGCCAGCAATAGGGGGCATAGCACAGATACGCAGTATTTT.

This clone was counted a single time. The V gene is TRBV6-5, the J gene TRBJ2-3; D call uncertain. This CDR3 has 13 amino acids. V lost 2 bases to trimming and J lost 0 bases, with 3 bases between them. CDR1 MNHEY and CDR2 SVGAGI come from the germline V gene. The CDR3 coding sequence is TGTGCCAGCAGTTACGACAGCACAGATACGCAGTATTTT. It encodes CASSYDSTDTQYF.

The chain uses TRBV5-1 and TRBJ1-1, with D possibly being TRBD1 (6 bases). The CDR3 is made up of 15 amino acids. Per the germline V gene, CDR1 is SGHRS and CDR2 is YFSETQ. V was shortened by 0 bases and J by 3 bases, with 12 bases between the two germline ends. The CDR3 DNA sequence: TGCGCCAGCAGCTTGGGGGCAGGGGTCGACACTGAAGCTTTCTTT. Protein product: CASSLGAGVDTEAFF.

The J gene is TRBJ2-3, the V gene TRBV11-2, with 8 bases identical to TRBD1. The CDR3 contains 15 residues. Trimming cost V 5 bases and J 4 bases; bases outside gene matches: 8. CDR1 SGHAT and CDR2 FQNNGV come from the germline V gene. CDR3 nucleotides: TGTGCCAGCAGCCTCAGACAGGGGTTCCCAGATACGCAGTATTTT. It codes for CASSLRQGFPDTQYF.